The clone carrying this TCR beta chain appeared once. The antigen is not known. These data belong to a study of T cell responses to AZD1222 COVID-19 vaccine. Germline values: CDR1 SGHKS, CDR2 YYEKEE (reference sequence). Unmatched junction bases numbered 13, after V lost 4 bases and J lost 0 bases. This CDR3 has 18 amino acids. Produced via immunoSEQ multiplex PCR; TCRdb's table is partial and in-frame only. The table shows 130,000 to 150,000 clones, with about 90% occurring only once. Study-wide results and limits: Without day 14 samples, only post-peak T cell repertoires were studied. Baseline seropositivity characterized only a handful of AZD1222 recipients. Spike-specific TCR breadth and depth rose after two AZD1222 doses. Clonal diversity may have been underestimated in mostly white British donors.

The sequencing here drew on peripheral blood, taken on day 0 of AZD1222 vaccination. The TCR was taken from an adult in good health. This chain connects TRBV5-5 to TRBJ2-1, with TRBD1 matching over 7 bases. This chain's CDR3 is CASSRSEGQLSSYNEQFF. As DNA, the CDR3 is TGTGCCAGCAGCAGAAGCGAGGGACAGCTTAGCTCCTACAATGAGCAGTTCTTC.